One and the same sample provided the 15 T cell receptor beta chains below, sequenced in a study of PD-L1 blockade in urothelial cancer. The time point here: peripheral blood 6 weeks after treatment start. The assay was immunoSEQ multiplex PCR, and TCRdb's table has in-frame clones only and misses some. Found here are about 120,000 clones, approximately 89% of them singletons; the top ten hold approximately 3.8%. The sample here was PBMCs, taken around atezolizumab (anti-PD-L1) treatment. These receptors all stem from a man in his fifties or sixties with urothelial cancer.

The chain carries TRBV6-5 and TRBJ1-2; 7 bases line up with TRBD1. Germline lookup yields CDR1 MNHEY and CDR2 SVGAGI. The junction had 1 base not matched to a gene; V was cut back by 2 bases and J by 4 bases. This CDR3 has 13 residues. In DNA, the CDR3 is TGTGCCAGCAGTTACAAGGGGGCCTATGGCTACACCTTC. Its protein product is CASSYKGAYGYTF.

This chain connects TRBV5-1 to TRBJ2-3; TRBD2 agrees at 7 bases. V lost 0 bases and J lost 2; bases outside the gene matches: 3. This CDR3 spans 15 amino acids. Germline V gives CDR1 SGHRS, CDR2 YFSETQ. The DNA for the CDR3 is TGCGCCAGCAGCTTGGGCGGGAGCCACACAGATACGCAGTATTTT. Translating gives CASSLGGSHTDTQYF.

This chain links TRBV30 with TRBJ2-2, with D perhaps TRBD2 (7 bases). CDR3 length equals 17 residues. The V and J ends lost 4 bases and 3 bases respectively, with 21 bases between them. Looked up from germline, CDR1 is GTSNPN and CDR2 is SVGIG (reference sequence). DNA for the CDR3: TGTGCCTGGATTCGAGGGGGGGGACTACCCGACACCGGGGAGCTGTTTTTT. Amino acid sequence: CAWIRGGGLPDTGELFF.

The CDR3 spells CASSFGGAKNIQYF. The CDR3 region has the DNA TGTGCCAGCAGCTTTGGGGGGGCCAAAAACATTCAGTACTTC. The chain joins TRBV7-9 to TRBJ2-4, with D possibly TRBD2 on 6 matching bases. Germline V gene lookup returns CDR1 SEHNR and CDR2 FQNEAQ (reference sequence). This CDR3 is 14 amino acids long. V was trimmed by 3 bases and J by 1 base, leaving 7 bases between them.

The V and J genes are TRBV11-2 and TRBJ1-3; D not certain. The V end lost 3 bases, the J end lost 0 bases, and 12 bases lay between the germline ends. Germline V CDR1 and CDR2: SGHAT, FQNNGV. The CDR3 loop spans 16 amino acids. The CDR3 DNA follows: TGTGCCAGCAGCTTGACCGACGGGTCCTCTGGAAACACCATATATTTT. It encodes CASSLTDGSSGNTIYF.

This chain links TRBV6-6 with TRBJ2-2; 11 bases agree with TRBD2. The V gene's germline CDR1 is MNHNY and CDR2 SVGAGI (reference sequence). The CDR3 covers 16 residues. The trim removed 2 bases at V and 5 bases at J, leaving 4 bases unmatched. Here the CDR3 reads CASSYQLAGATGELFF. The CDR3 DNA reads TGTGCCAGCAGTTACCAACTAGCGGGAGCGACCGGGGAGCTGTTTTTT.

The chain is built from TRBV28 and TRBJ2-5; maybe TRBD2 (5 bases). Germline lookup yields CDR1 MDHEN and CDR2 SYDVKM. Trimming stripped 3 bases from V and 5 bases from J, with 16 bases between. The CDR3 contains 15 residues. This CDR3 is CASSLAGNPSETQYF. The CDR3 DNA reads as TGTGCCAGCAGTTTGGCGGGTAACCCCAGTGAGACCCAGTACTTC.

This rearrangement joins TRBV30 to TRBJ1-3; 10 bases agree with TRBD1. The germline V gene encodes CDR1 GTSNPN and CDR2 SVGIG (reference sequence). Trimming at V came to 4 bases and at J to 0 bases, leaving 3 bases not matched to a gene. This CDR3 spans 15 amino acids. The CDR3 DNA reads TGTGCCTGGATCCGGGACAGGGGCTCTGGAAACACCATATATTTT. Its protein product is CAWIRDRGSGNTIYF.

The rearrangement joins TRBV6-5 to TRBJ2-7, with D possibly being TRBD2 (6 bases). The CDR3 has 14 amino acids. V was pared by 6 bases and J by 3 bases, with 15 bases between. The germline V gene encodes CDR1 MNHEY and CDR2 SVGAGI. CDR3: CASRPEGRDYEQYF. DNA of the CDR3: TGTGCCAGCAGGCCAGAGGGGCGGGACTACGAGCAGTACTTC.

The chain is built from TRBV6-1 and TRBJ2-3, with 7 bases lining up with TRBD2. Germline V gives CDR1 MNHNS, CDR2 SASEGT. The V and J ends lost 10 bases and 0 bases, in that order; junction bases with no gene match: 10. The CDR3 consists of 15 residues. The CDR3 DNA reads as TGTGCCACCGCCGAAGCGGGGTCAAGCACAGATACGCAGTATTTT. Encoded protein: CATAEAGSSTDTQYF.

This chain connects TRBV9 to TRBJ1-2; perhaps TRBD1 as D (6 bases). V dropped 3 bases and J dropped 0 bases, with 12 bases sitting between them. The CDR3 is 15 residues long. Germline V gene lookup returns CDR1 SGDLS and CDR2 YYNGEE. As DNA, the CDR3 is TGTGCCAGCAGCGAGCGAGGGGGTACTAACTATGGCTACACCTTC. Translated, it gives CASSERGGTNYGYTF.

This sequence joins TRBV6-6 and TRBJ2-7; 7 bases match TRBD1. The V and J ends lost 5 bases and 2 bases, in that order; junction bases with no gene match: 9. This CDR3 has 15 residues. Germline CDR1 MNHNY, CDR2 SVGAGI (reference sequence). The CDR3 loop reads CASSATGLGTYEQYF. The CDR3 nucleotides are TGTGCCAGCAGTGCGACAGGGTTAGGCACCTACGAGCAGTACTTC.

This clone was found once. The chain links TRBV30 to TRBJ2-3; D might be TRBD2 (5 bases). The CDR3 extends over 15 amino acids. Germline V gene lookup returns CDR1 GTSNPN and CDR2 SVGIG (reference sequence). The V end lost 1 base, the J end lost 2 bases, and 13 bases lay between the germline ends. Written as DNA, the CDR3 is TGTGCCTGGAGTGCCAACTACGGGGTCACAGATACGCAGTATTTT. Protein product: CAWSANYGVTDTQYF.

The rearrangement joins TRBV29-1 to TRBJ2-7; 7 nucleotides align to TRBD1. Germline CDR1 is SQVTM and CDR2 is ANQGSEA. The CDR3 loop spans 12 amino acids. V was pared by 6 bases and J by 5 bases, with 7 bases of the junction left unmatched. The CDR3 DNA reads TGCAGCGTGGGACAGTTGGTCGACGAGCAGTACTTC. Encoded protein: CSVGQLVDEQYF.

The CDR3 region is CASSAVGLAGAGTQYF. CDR3 nucleotide sequence: TGTGCCAGCAGTGCAGTTGGACTAGCGGGGGCCGGGACCCAGTACTTC. This rearrangement joins TRBV2 to TRBJ2-5, with TRBD2 identical over 13 bases. The V gene end was trimmed by 4 bases and the J gene end by 7 bases; junction bases not matched to a gene: 9. Germline assignment: CDR1 SNHLY and CDR2 FYNNEI. The CDR3 runs to 16 residues.